These 26 T cell receptor beta chains originate from one sample sequenced in a study of cytomegalovirus exposure and HLA in healthy donors. The table came from immunoSEQ multiplex PCR; TCRdb's copy has only in-frame clones and leaves some out. The repertoire includes about 60,000 clones, about 92% of them detected once, and 5.8% sits in the top ten. Sequenced: PBMCs. The receptor set was obtained from a woman under 30 in good health and CMV-seronegative.

V is TRBV11-2 and J is TRBJ2-3; D unresolved. Germline CDR1 reads SGHAT; CDR2 reads FQNNGV. The CDR3 spans 15 residues. The V end was cut by 5 bases, the J end by 0 bases, with 12 bases between. The DNA of the CDR3 is TGTGCCAGCAGCACAACGGGTCCGAGCACAGATACGCAGTATTTT. Translated, it gives CASSTTGPSTDTQYF.

The CDR3 here is CASSAGQASTDTQYF. Written as DNA, the CDR3 is TGTGCCAGCAGTGCGGGACAAGCTAGCACAGATACGCAGTATTTT. J is TRBJ2-3 and V is TRBV2; D is possibly TRBD1 (6 bases). CDR1 is SNHLY, CDR2 FYNNEI, per germline. The germline V and J ends were trimmed by 4 bases and 0 bases, with 11 bases remaining between them. The CDR3 contains 15 residues.

Only a few counts were recorded for this clone. This chain connects TRBV6-6 to TRBJ2-5; 8 nucleotides line up with TRBD1. Germline values: CDR1 MNHNY, CDR2 SVGAGI (reference sequence). Trimming removed 7 bases from V and 4 bases from J; junction bases left unmatched: 2. This CDR3 contains 12 residues. Here the CDR3 reads CASKTGVETQYF. CDR3 DNA sequence: TGTGCCAGCAAGACAGGGGTAGAGACCCAGTACTTC.

The gene calls are TRBV5-1 and TRBJ1-3; maybe TRBD1 (5 bases). CDR1 and CDR2 (germline): SGHRS, YFSETQ. The germline V and J ends were trimmed by 3 bases and 0 bases, with 7 bases remaining between them. The CDR3 contains 14 residues. The CDR3 region has the DNA TGCGCCAGCAGCTCAGACAGCTCTGGAAACACCATATATTTT. Its translation: CASSSDSSGNTIYF.

This sequence joins TRBV9 and TRBJ2-3, with 11 positions matching TRBD2. CDR1 and CDR2 (germline): SGDLS, YYNGEE. The CDR3 has 16 residues. V shed 0 bases and J 4 bases; nucleotides not matched to a gene: 4. The CDR3 sequence: CASSVALAGGSDTQYF. The CDR3 nucleotides read TGTGCCAGCAGCGTAGCTCTAGCGGGGGGATCAGATACGCAGTATTTT.

This chain connects TRBV6-1 to TRBJ2-7; tentative D call: TRBD2 (5 bases). This CDR3 region has 12 residues. Germline V CDR1 and CDR2: MNHNS, SASEGT. V was clipped by 6 bases and J by 6 bases, with 12 bases between them. Written as DNA, the CDR3 is TGTGCCAGCAGGGCTTTGAGGGTCGAGCAGTACTTC. It translates to CASRALRVEQYF.

The chain carries TRBV5-6 and TRBJ1-1, with a weak D call TRBD1 (5 bases). The CDR3 consists of 17 residues. Trimming stripped 1 base from V and 1 base from J, with 17 bases between. Germline V gives CDR1 SGHDT, CDR2 YYEEEE. CDR3 coding DNA: TGTGCCAGCAGCTTGCGACAGCCCGAAGGTGGGAACACTGAAGCTTTCTTT. Amino acid sequence: CASSLRQPEGGNTEAFF. Supplemented by reference TRBV5-6 and TRBJ1-1, the full variable domain reads DAGVTQSPTHLIKTRGQQVTLRCSPKSGHDTVSWYQQALGQGPQFIFQYYEEEERQRGNFPDRFSGHQFPNYSSELNVNALLLGDSALYLCASSLRQPEGGNTEAFFGQGTRLTVV.

This clone occurred once. V usage is TRBV11-2 and J usage is TRBJ2-7; the D gene is possibly TRBD1 (5 bases). Germline V gene sequence: CDR1 SGHAT, CDR2 FQNNGV. V lost 1 base, J lost 2 bases, and 9 bases lay in between. The CDR3 extends over 14 amino acids. CDR3 in DNA: TGTGCCAGCAGCTTAGGTTGGGGCACCTACGAGCAGTACGTC. Residues: CASSLGWGTYEQYV.

This sequence joins TRBV5-1 and TRBJ2-5; D might be TRBD1 (5 bases). This CDR3 is built from 11 residues. V was shortened by 3 bases and J by 5 bases, with 5 bases between the two germline ends. Germline assignment: CDR1 SGHRS and CDR2 YFSETQ. In DNA form, the CDR3 reads TGCGCCAGCAGCTGGGGCGAGACCCAGTACTTC. It yields the protein CASSWGETQYF.

This chain joins TRBV6-5 and TRBJ1-2; perhaps TRBD1 as D (5 bases). The CDR3 is made up of 14 amino acids. The V end lost 7 bases, the J end lost 1 base, and 13 bases lay between the germline ends. Germline assignment: CDR1 MNHEY and CDR2 SVGAGI. The CDR3 bases are TGTGCCAGCAAACTGACAGAAATTAACTATGGCTACACCTTC. Translated, it gives CASKLTEINYGYTF.

The rearrangement joins TRBV10-2 to TRBJ2-3; 7 nucleotides agree with TRBD2. With V trimmed by 6 bases and J by 0 bases, 9 bases remained unmatched. Per the germline V gene, CDR1 is WSHSY and CDR2 is SAAADI. CDR3 length: 16 amino acids. The CDR3 spells CASREPGGASTDTQYF. The CDR3 DNA reads as TGCGCCAGCAGGGAGCCGGGGGGTGCAAGCACAGATACGCAGTATTTT.

The J gene is TRBJ2-7, the V gene TRBV11-2; 8 bases map to TRBD2. From germline, CDR1 is SGHAT and CDR2 FQNNGV. This CDR3 has 15 amino acids. With 0 bases clipped from V and 7 bases from J, the junction kept 8 bases outside the gene matches. CDR3 DNA: TGTGCCAGCAGCTTAGATCCTAGCGGGTCAGGTGAGCAGTACGTC. This translates into CASSLDPSGSGEQYV.

The rearrangement joins TRBV7-2 to TRBJ1-1; D perhaps matches TRBD1 (5 bases). The V end was cut by 1 base, the J end by 4 bases, with 13 bases between. The germline CDR1 and CDR2 sequences are SGHTA and FQGNSA. CDR3 length equals 15 residues. The CDR3 loop reads CASSLVQGGSTEAFF. CDR3 DNA: TGTGCCAGCAGCTTAGTGCAGGGAGGCAGCACTGAAGCTTTCTTT.

This chain links TRBV7-7 with TRBJ2-1, with a possible D match to TRBD2 (6 bases). Trimming cost V 2 bases and J 7 bases, with 9 bases left between them. CDR1 and CDR2 from the germline V gene are SSHAT and FNYEAQ (reference sequence). This CDR3 is 13 amino acids long. CDR3 in DNA: TGTGCCAGCAGCTTATTCGGGGGTAATGAGCAGTTCTTC. Translated, it gives CASSLFGGNEQFF.

The chain carries TRBV9 and TRBJ2-1, with 7 bases lining up with TRBD2. Germline values: CDR1 SGDLS, CDR2 YYNGEE. This CDR3 region has 15 residues. Germline trimming cut 2 bases from V and 5 bases from J; bases unmatched to any gene: 7. The CDR3 loop reads CASSVQRGGDNEQFF. The CDR3 nucleotides are TGTGCCAGCAGCGTCCAGCGGGGCGGCGACAATGAGCAGTTCTTC.

The chain combines TRBV7-9 with TRBJ2-6; D not certain. The CDR3 is made up of 15 amino acids. V lost 0 bases to trimming and J lost 2 bases, with 5 bases between them. The germline V gene encodes CDR1 SEHNR and CDR2 FQNEAQ (reference sequence). This CDR3 reads CASSLAPAGANVLTF. CDR3 bases: TGTGCCAGCAGCTTAGCTCCGGCTGGGGCCAACGTCCTGACTTTC.

The rearrangement links TRBV19 to TRBJ2-7; tentatively, D is TRBD1 (5 bases). Germline-derived CDR1 and CDR2 are LNHDA and SQIVND (reference sequence). V was clipped by 6 bases and J by 3 bases, with 15 bases between them. The CDR3 covers 14 residues. The CDR3 DNA reads as TGTGCCAGTAGCAAGGGGCGTCCCCTCTACGAGCAGTACTTC. Its translation is CASSKGRPLYEQYF.

V usage is TRBV11-1 and J usage is TRBJ2-1; D is perhaps TRBD2 (5 bases). Trimming cost V 3 bases and J 5 bases, with 8 bases left between them. CDR3 length: 13 amino acids. The V gene's germline CDR1 is SGHAT and CDR2 FQDESV (reference sequence). CDR3 DNA: TGTGCCAGCAGCTTGGTCGGGGACAATGAGCAGTTCTTC. It is translated as CASSLVGDNEQFF.

The CDR3 bases are TGTGCCAGCAGCGTAGAAGGGGGGGGCTACGAGCAGTACTTC. Amino acids: CASSVEGGGYEQYF. The chain joins TRBV9 to TRBJ2-7; TRBD2 might be the D (7 bases). Germline assignment: CDR1 SGDLS and CDR2 YYNGEE. Trimming shortened V by 0 bases and J by 3 bases, and 10 bases separated the two germline ends. The CDR3 is 14 residues long.

The chain recombines TRBV6-5 with TRBJ2-7, with 11 nucleotides matching TRBD1. J lost 2 bases, V lost 5 bases, and 5 bases had no gene match. The CDR3 is 15 residues long. Germline loops: CDR1 MNHEY, CDR2 SVGAGI. CDR3 in DNA: TGTGCCAGCAGTACCGGACAGGGGGCAGCCTACGAGCAGTACTTC. It translates to CASSTGQGAAYEQYF.

The chain's CDR3 is CASSSRSSTDTQYF. CDR3 DNA sequence: TGTGCCAGCAGCTCCCGGAGTAGTACAGATACGCAGTATTTT. The chain carries TRBV13 and TRBJ2-3; D unclear. The CDR3 contains 14 residues. Trimming stripped 4 bases from V and 3 bases from J, with 11 bases between. CDR1 and CDR2 from the germline V gene are PRHDT and FYEKMQ (reference sequence).

The chain has TRBV7-9 and TRBJ2-7; D is unresolved. The CDR3 extends over 12 amino acids. CDR1 and CDR2 (germline): SEHNR, FQNEAQ (reference sequence). V dropped 5 bases and J dropped 0 bases, with 5 bases sitting between them. CDR3 region: CASSDNSYEQYF. DNA of the CDR3: TGTGCCAGCAGCGACAACTCCTACGAGCAGTACTTC.

The chain uses TRBV9 and TRBJ2-1, with D perhaps matching TRBD1 (7 bases). The CDR3 runs to 15 residues. Trimming cost V 4 bases and J 3 bases, with 14 bases left between them. Germline values: CDR1 SGDLS, CDR2 YYNGEE. The DNA of the CDR3 is TGTGCCAGCAGCCCAGGGGGGACCATCTACAATGAGCAGTTCTTC. Its protein is CASSPGGTIYNEQFF.

This chain joins TRBV19 and TRBJ1-1; weak D call: TRBD1 (6 bases). Germline V gives CDR1 LNHDA, CDR2 SQIVND (reference sequence). The CDR3 is 16 amino acids. V was shortened by 4 bases and J by 1 base, with 16 bases between the two germline ends. The CDR3 DNA is TGTGCCAGTAGTAAGTACCGGACAGTAACGAACACTGAAGCTTTCTTT. This gives the protein CASSKYRTVTNTEAFF.

In its sample, this clone was seen once. V is TRBV5-5 and J is TRBJ2-3; D might be TRBD2 (5 bases). Trimming pared 4 bases from V and 3 bases from J, leaving 18 bases between. Looked up from germline, CDR1 is SGHKS and CDR2 is YYEKEE (reference sequence). The CDR3 sequence is 16 residues long. The CDR3 nucleotides read TGTGCCAGCAGCCAAACGGGGTCACCGCGGACAGATACGCAGTATTTT. Protein sequence: CASSQTGSPRTDTQYF.

The genes are TRBV4-1 and TRBJ1-4; the match to TRBD1 covers 7 bases. The CDR3 is 15 residues long. Germline V gives CDR1 MGHRA, CDR2 YSYEKL. The junction had 3 bases not matched to a gene; V was cut back by 1 base and J by 4 bases. The CDR3 DNA is TGCGCCAGCAGCCAAGCACAGGGGATTAATGAAAAACTGTTTTTT. This sequence encodes CASSQAQGINEKLFF.